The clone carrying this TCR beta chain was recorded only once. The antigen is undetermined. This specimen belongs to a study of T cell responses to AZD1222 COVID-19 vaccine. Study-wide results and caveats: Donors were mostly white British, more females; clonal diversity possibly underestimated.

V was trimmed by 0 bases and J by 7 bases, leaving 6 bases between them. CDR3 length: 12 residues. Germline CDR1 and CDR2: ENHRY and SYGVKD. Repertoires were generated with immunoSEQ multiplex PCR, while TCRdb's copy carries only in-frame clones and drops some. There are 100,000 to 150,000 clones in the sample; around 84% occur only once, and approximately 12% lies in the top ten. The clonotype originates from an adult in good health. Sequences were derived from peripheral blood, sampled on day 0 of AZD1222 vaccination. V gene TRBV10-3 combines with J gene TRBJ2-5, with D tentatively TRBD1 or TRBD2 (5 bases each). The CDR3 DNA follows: TGTGCCATCAGTGAGTCGAGGGGGACCCAGTACTTC. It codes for CAISESRGTQYF.